What follows are 21 T cell receptor beta chains derived from one specimen sequenced in a study of shared clonotypes between healthy human individuals. Data came from immunoSEQ multiplex PCR; TCRdb stores just in-frame clones and leaves some out. The data contain roughly 1,000,000 clones, around three quarters of them singletons. Material for sequencing was memory CD4+ T cells from PBMCs. Subset meaning: CD45RA-negative fraction. The receptor set was obtained from a man aged 18-30 years in good health. Some clones in this sample may be carry-over from other donors' samples.

The genes are TRBV9 and TRBJ1-5, with D possibly being TRBD1 (6 bases). Germline V gives CDR1 SGDLS, CDR2 YYNGEE. V gave up 0 bases and J gave up 10 bases, with 14 bases separating them. CDR3 length: 14 amino acids. The CDR3 is CASSVEGVPGPQHF. The CDR3 nucleotides read TGTGCCAGCAGCGTAGAGGGGGTCCCCGGACCCCAGCATTTT.

The chain employs TRBV30 and TRBJ1-1, with TRBD1 matching over 10 bases. The CDR3 consists of 13 residues. Germline-derived CDR1 and CDR2 are GTSNPN and SVGIG (reference sequence). CDR3 sequence: CRWLLTGGHEAFF. The CDR3 nucleotides read TGTCGATGGCTCTTGACAGGGGGCCATGAAGCTTTCTTT.

The chain employs TRBV9 and TRBJ1-1; the D is unclear. V shed 2 bases and J shed 5 bases, with 10 bases lying between them. This CDR3 has 13 residues. The V gene's germline CDR1 is SGDLS and CDR2 YYNGEE. The CDR3 region is CASSVWAGTEAFF. The CDR3 region has the DNA TGTGCCAGCAGCGTGTGGGCTGGGACTGAAGCTTTCTTT.

The chain carries TRBV7-8 and TRBJ1-5; the D is unclear. V was trimmed by 1 base and J by 2 bases, leaving 9 bases between them. The CDR3 is 15 residues long. Germline V gene sequence: CDR1 SGHVS, CDR2 FQNEAQ. The CDR3 here is CASSLGQAGNQPQHF. CDR3 coding DNA: TGTGCCAGCAGCTTAGGTCAGGCGGGCAATCAGCCCCAGCATTTT.

The DNA for the CDR3 is TGTGCCAGCAGTTCTGACAAGACCTACGAGCAGTACTTC. This sequence encodes CASSSDKTYEQYF. The chain carries TRBV27 and TRBJ2-7; D unclear. CDR1 is MNHEY, CDR2 SMNVEV, per germline (reference sequence). V was clipped by 4 bases and J by 2 bases, with 9 bases between them. This CDR3 has 13 amino acids.

The chain couples TRBV5-6 to TRBJ2-5, with D hard to call. The V and J ends lost 2 bases and 1 base respectively, with 12 bases between them. The CDR3 contains 15 residues. Germline CDR1 reads SGHDT; CDR2 reads YYEEEE. CDR3 sequence reads: CASSFRSPFQETQYF. In nucleotides, the CDR3 is TGTGCCAGCAGCTTCCGGTCTCCCTTCCAAGAGACCCAGTACTTC.

The genes are TRBV28 and TRBJ1-2; 8 bases are shared with TRBD1. Per the germline V gene, CDR1 is MDHEN and CDR2 is SYDVKM. CDR3 length: 17 amino acids. Germline trimming cut 1 base from V and 6 bases from J; bases unmatched to any gene: 13. The DNA for the CDR3 is TGTGCCAGCAGTTTATTTCAGGGGGCTGAAGGGGAGAATGGCTACACCTTC. Residues: CASSLFQGAEGENGYTF.

The chain is built from TRBV7-6 and TRBJ2-5, with D possibly being TRBD1 (6 bases). Germline V gene lookup returns CDR1 SGHVS and CDR2 FNYEAQ. This CDR3 comprises 15 residues. V lost 4 bases to trimming and J lost 2 bases, with 14 bases between them. The CDR3 spells CASSSTPGTQETQYF. The DNA of the CDR3 is TGTGCCAGCAGCTCAACCCCCGGGACACAAGAGACCCAGTACTTC.

The chain recombines TRBV30 with TRBJ1-2; TRBD1 is a possible D gene (6 bases). Germline V gives CDR1 GTSNPN, CDR2 SVGIG (reference sequence). The V gene lost 4 bases and the J gene lost 4 bases, with 16 bases spanning the gap. This CDR3 is built from 14 residues. The chain's CDR3 is CAWTPSETGYGYTF. The CDR3, as DNA: TGTGCCTGGACCCCCTCTGAGACAGGCTATGGCTACACCTTC.

This chain links TRBV11-2 with TRBJ2-2; a possible D gene is TRBD1 (6 bases). Trimming removed 5 bases at V and 0 bases at J, with 13 bases between. The germline V gene encodes CDR1 SGHAT and CDR2 FQNNGV. This CDR3 region has 16 residues. The CDR3 reads CASSPQTGSNTGELFF. The DNA for the CDR3 is TGTGCCAGCAGCCCCCAGACAGGATCGAACACCGGGGAGCTGTTTTTT. Combining the CDR3 with reference TRBV11-2 and TRBJ2-2 gives the whole variable domain EAGVAQSPRYKIIEKRQSVAFWCNPISGHATLYWYQQILGQGPKLLIQFQNNGVVDDSQLPKDRFSAERLKGVDSTLKIQPAKLEDSAVYLCASSPQTGSNTGELFFGEGSRLTVL.

The chain has TRBV5-1 and TRBJ1-2; 9 nucleotides align to TRBD1. Trimming at V came to 4 bases and at J to 8 bases, leaving 12 bases not matched to a gene. Germline V gives CDR1 SGHRS, CDR2 YFSETQ. The CDR3 has 15 amino acids. CDR3 bases: TGCGCCAGCAGCGAAACGACAGGGGGTAGTGTAGGCTACACCTTC. This gives the protein CASSETTGGSVGYTF. Combining the CDR3 with reference TRBV5-1 and TRBJ1-2 gives the whole variable domain KAGVTQTPRYLIKTRGQQVTLSCSPISGHRSVSWYQQTPGQGLQFLFEYFSETQRNKGNFPGRFSGRQFSNSRSEMNVSTLELGDSALYLCASSETTGGSVGYTFGSGTRLTVV.

This chain links TRBV7-2 with TRBJ1-2; D remains unclear. The V gene's germline CDR1 is SGHTA and CDR2 FQGNSA. Trimming pared 0 bases from V and 1 base from J, leaving 12 bases between. This CDR3 has 16 amino acids. The CDR3 DNA reads TGTGCCAGCAGCTTAGCATCTGGGCGCAGTAACTATGGCTACACCTTC. Translating gives CASSLASGRSNYGYTF.

This clone was found once. The V call is TRBV28, the J call TRBJ1-5; 11 nucleotides match TRBD1. Germline V gives CDR1 MDHEN, CDR2 SYDVKM. The CDR3 covers 15 residues. After removal of 5 bases from V and 11 bases from J, the junction contained 11 bases not matched to a gene. CDR3 sequence: CASSLSGQGASAQHF. CDR3 in DNA: TGTGCCAGCAGTCTCAGTGGACAGGGGGCTTCGGCCCAGCATTTT. The variable domain in full, completed from reference TRBV28 and TRBJ1-5, reads DVKVTQSSRYLVKRTGEKVFLECVQDMDHENMFWYRQDPGLGLRLIYFSYDVKMKEKGDIPEGYSVSREKKERFSLILESASTNQTSMYLCASSLSGQGASAQHFGDGTRLSIL.

The genes are TRBV6-5 and TRBJ1-1; 8 nucleotides line up with TRBD1. The length of the CDR3 is 12 residues. Germline V gene lookup returns CDR1 MNHEY and CDR2 SVGAGI. V was clipped by 5 bases and J by 5 bases; unmatched bases: 1. This chain's CDR3 is CASSRTGTEAFF. The CDR3 DNA reads TGTGCCAGCAGTAGGACAGGGACTGAAGCTTTCTTT.

This clone has just one count. The V gene is TRBV5-1, the J gene TRBJ2-5; D gene ambiguous. CDR1 is SGHRS and CDR2 is YFSETQ in the germline V gene. The ends were cut back, 7 bases at V and 1 base at J, with 8 bases in the middle. The CDR3 is 12 amino acids. The CDR3 reads CASRQAQETQYF. CDR3 in DNA: TGCGCCAGCCGGCAAGCCCAAGAGACCCAGTACTTC.

V usage is TRBV15 and J usage is TRBJ2-7; 9 bases agree with TRBD1. Losses at the gene ends were 6 bases for V and 7 bases for J; bases not matched to a gene: 7. Germline CDR1 and CDR2: LNHNV and YYDKDF (reference sequence). The CDR3 is made up of 13 amino acids. The CDR3 nucleotides are TGTGCCACCAGAAAGACAGGGGGAGAGGAGCAGTACTTC. Encoded protein: CATRKTGGEEQYF.

This clone was counted ten times or more. This chain uses TRBV7-2 with TRBJ1-2, with D unclear. This CDR3 is 12 amino acids long. CDR1 is SGHTA and CDR2 is FQGNSA in the germline V gene. The V and J ends lost 2 bases and 4 bases respectively, with 5 bases between them. In DNA, the CDR3 is TGTGCCAGCAGCTTATCCAGCTATGGCTACACCTTC. Protein: CASSLSSYGYTF. The whole variable domain, filled in from reference TRBV7-2 and TRBJ1-2, reads GAGVSQSPSNKVTEKGKDVELRCDPISGHTALYWYRQSLGQGLEFLIYFQGNSAPDKSGLPSDRFSAERTGGSVSTLTIQRTQQEDSAVYLCASSLSSYGYTFGSGTRLTVV.

This clone was counted many times. The genes are TRBV28 and TRBJ2-1; 12 bases line up with TRBD2. Germline V gene data show CDR1 as MDHEN and CDR2 as SYDVKM. This CDR3 is 18 amino acids long. J was trimmed by 9 bases and V by 5 bases; bases with no gene match: 17. The CDR3 bases are TGTGCCAGCAGTACGGACAGGTCAGCTAGCGGGAGGGCCAGTGAGCAGTTCTTC. Protein product: CASSTDRSASGRASEQFF.

The chain employs TRBV7-8 and TRBJ1-6; no clear D. The length of the CDR3 is 11 residues. Trimming stripped 3 bases from V and 10 bases from J, with 4 bases between. Germline values: CDR1 SGHVS, CDR2 FQNEAQ. CDR3 in amino acids: CASSLESPLHF. CDR3 nucleotide sequence: TGTGCCAGCAGCTTGGAATCACCCCTCCACTTT.

The chain employs TRBV6-6 and TRBJ1-4; 8 nucleotides agree with TRBD1. Germline assignment: CDR1 MNHNY and CDR2 SVGAGI (reference sequence). This CDR3 spans 15 amino acids. V shed 5 bases, J shed 2 bases, and the junction held 4 bases outside the gene matches. The CDR3 coding sequence is TGTGCCAGCAGTCAGGGGGCAAATACTAATGAAAAACTGTTTTTT. Amino acids: CASSQGANTNEKLFF.

This rearrangement joins TRBV5-1 to TRBJ1-3; a weak D match, TRBD1 (5 bases). The V end lost 0 bases, the J end lost 0 bases, and 7 bases lay between the germline ends. Looked up from germline, CDR1 is SGHRS and CDR2 is YFSETQ. CDR3 length: 15 residues. Written as DNA, the CDR3 is TGCGCCAGCAGCTTGGAAGACAGCTCTGGAAACACCATATATTTT. It translates to CASSLEDSSGNTIYF. Full variable domain (rest looked up from reference TRBV5-1 and TRBJ1-3): KAGVTQTPRYLIKTRGQQVTLSCSPISGHRSVSWYQQTPGQGLQFLFEYFSETQRNKGNFPGRFSGRQFSNSRSEMNVSTLELGDSALYLCASSLEDSSGNTIYFGEGSWLTVV.